These 3 T cell receptor beta chains originate from one sample sequenced in a study of blood T cell repertoires in COVID-19. Using immunoSEQ multiplex PCR, the repertoire was profiled, and TCRdb retains in-frame clones only, with some absent. The sample lists roughly 180,000 clones, 79% occurring once. Input material: peripheral blood. The receptor source for this set is a woman aged 55-69 years with COVID-19, enrolled during active disease.

The V gene is TRBV7-9, the J gene TRBJ2-2, with D possibly TRBD2 on 6 matching bases. The V and J ends lost 5 bases and 6 bases respectively, with 19 bases between them. This CDR3 has 16 amino acids. Germline V CDR1 and CDR2: SEHNR, FQNEAQ (reference sequence). Here the CDR3 reads CASSAGPGTRSGELFF. As DNA, the CDR3 is TGTGCCAGCAGCGCTGGCCCGGGGACTCGATCCGGGGAGCTGTTTTTT.

This clone was detected once. V and J are TRBV6-5 and TRBJ1-2; 8 nucleotides line up with TRBD1. The CDR3 spans 15 residues. V shed 7 bases, J shed 4 bases, and the junction held 11 bases outside the gene matches. The germline CDR1 and CDR2 sequences are MNHEY and SVGAGI. The CDR3 sequence is CASTSAGTGRYGYTF. CDR3 bases: TGTGCCAGCACTTCTGCCGGGACAGGACGCTATGGCTACACCTTC.

The chain recombines TRBV28 with TRBJ2-7, with TRBD2 as a possible D gene (5 bases). The V and J ends lost 5 bases and 5 bases respectively, with 10 bases between them. The CDR3 spans 12 residues. CDR1 is MDHEN and CDR2 is SYDVKM in the germline V gene. CDR3 sequence reads: CASSPPRDEQYF. The CDR3 coding sequence is TGTGCCAGCAGTCCCCCGAGGGACGAGCAGTACTTC.